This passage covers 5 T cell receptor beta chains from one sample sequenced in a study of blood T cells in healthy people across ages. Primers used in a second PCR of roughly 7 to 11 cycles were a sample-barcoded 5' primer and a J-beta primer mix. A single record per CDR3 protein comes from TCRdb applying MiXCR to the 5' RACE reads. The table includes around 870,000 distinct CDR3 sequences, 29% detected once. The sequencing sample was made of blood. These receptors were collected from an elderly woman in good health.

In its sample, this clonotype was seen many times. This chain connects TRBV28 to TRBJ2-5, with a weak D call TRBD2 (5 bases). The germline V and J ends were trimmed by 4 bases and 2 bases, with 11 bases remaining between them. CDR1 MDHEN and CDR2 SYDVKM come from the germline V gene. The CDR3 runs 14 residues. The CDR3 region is CASSSRAVQETQYF. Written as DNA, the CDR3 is TGTGCCAGCAGTTCGAGGGCGGTACAAGAGACCCAGTACTTC.

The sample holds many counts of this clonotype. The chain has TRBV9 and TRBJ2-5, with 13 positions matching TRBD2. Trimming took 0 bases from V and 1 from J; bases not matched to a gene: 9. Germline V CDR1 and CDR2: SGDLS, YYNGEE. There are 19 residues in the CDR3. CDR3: CASSVAGTSGVSAQETQYF. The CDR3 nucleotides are TGTGCCAGCAGCGTAGCCGGGACTAGCGGGGTGTCCGCCCAAGAGACCCAGTACTTC.

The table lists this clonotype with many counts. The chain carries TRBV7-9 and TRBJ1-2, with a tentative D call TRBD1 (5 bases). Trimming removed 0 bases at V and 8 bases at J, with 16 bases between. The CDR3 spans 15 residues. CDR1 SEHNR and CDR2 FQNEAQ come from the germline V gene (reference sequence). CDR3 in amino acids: CASSLAAGRPGGYTF. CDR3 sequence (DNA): TGTGCCAGCAGCTTAGCAGCGGGACGCCCGGGAGGCTACACCTTC.

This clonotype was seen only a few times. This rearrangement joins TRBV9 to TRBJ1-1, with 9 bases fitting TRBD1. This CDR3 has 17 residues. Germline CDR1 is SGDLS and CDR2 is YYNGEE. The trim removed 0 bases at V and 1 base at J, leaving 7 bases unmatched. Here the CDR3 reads CASSVGGQGSRNTEAFF. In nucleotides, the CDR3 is TGTGCCAGCAGCGTAGGGGGACAGGGATCGAGGAACACTGAAGCTTTCTTT.

CDR3 sequence: CASNRQNYGYTF. The CDR3 region has the DNA TGTGCCAGCAACCGACAGAACTATGGCTACACCTTC. The chain combines TRBV28 with TRBJ1-2; D is possibly TRBD1 (5 bases). The CDR3 loop spans 12 amino acids. Germline-derived CDR1 and CDR2 are MDHEN and SYDVKM. V lost 7 bases and J 2 bases, leaving 8 bases between the germline ends.